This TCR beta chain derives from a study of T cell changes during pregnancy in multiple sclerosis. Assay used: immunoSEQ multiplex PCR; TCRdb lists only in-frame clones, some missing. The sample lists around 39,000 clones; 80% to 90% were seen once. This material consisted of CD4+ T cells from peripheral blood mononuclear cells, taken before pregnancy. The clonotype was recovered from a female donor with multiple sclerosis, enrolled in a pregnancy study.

The DNA of the CDR3 is TGTGCCAGCAGCCCCGGAGGACAGGAGAGAAGTCAGCCCCAGCATTTT. It encodes CASSPGGQERSQPQHF. The rearrangement joins TRBV5-8 to TRBJ1-5, with 7 bases lining up with TRBD1. With V trimmed by 4 bases and J by 6 bases, 13 bases remained unmatched. The CDR3 has 16 residues. CDR1 and CDR2 (germline): SGHTS, YDEGEE.